These T cell receptor beta chains were read from a single sample in a study of T cell responses to AZD1222 COVID-19 vaccine. Clones were sequenced by immunoSEQ multiplex PCR, and TCRdb holds only the in-frame ones, with some missing. The sample holds 130,000 or so clones, 89% seen once. Specimen: peripheral blood, collected on day 0 of AZD1222 vaccination. These receptor sequences come from an adult in good health. Each CDR3 is given with its conserved first and last residue. The D gene is left open where the match is weak. Clone size appears in some rows only: once, few, many, or a class for an expanded clone.

d_call: .
j_call: TRBJ2-1
clone_size: few
v_call: TRBV7-2
cdr3_aa: CASSYPRYEQFF
cdr3_nt: TGTGCCAGCAGCTACCCTAGGTATGAGCAGTTCTTC

d_call: TRBD1
j_call: TRBJ2-2
clone_size: .
v_call: TRBV11-2
cdr3_aa: CASSFSGTANTGELFF
cdr3_nt: TGTGCCAGCAGCTTCTCCGGGACAGCCAACACCGGGGAGCTGTTTTTT

d_call: .
j_call: TRBJ1-4
clone_size: .
v_call: TRBV5-1
cdr3_aa: CASRSAVPNEKLFF
cdr3_nt: TGCGCCAGCAGATCTGCGGTACCTAATGAAAAACTGTTTTTT

d_call: .
j_call: TRBJ1-3
clone_size: once
v_call: TRBV28
cdr3_aa: CASRTRRDAGNTIYF
cdr3_nt: TGTGCCAGCAGAACACGTCGGGACGCTGGAAACACCATATATTTT

d_call: TRBD1
j_call: TRBJ1-1
clone_size: .
v_call: TRBV7-8
cdr3_aa: CASSRDRGHTEAFF
cdr3_nt: TGTGCCAGCAGCCGAGACAGGGGGCACACTGAAGCTTTCTTT

d_call: TRBD1
j_call: TRBJ2-7
clone_size: .
v_call: TRBV10-1
cdr3_aa: CASSDEDRGPYEQYF
cdr3_nt: TGCGCCAGCAGTGACGAGGACAGGGGCCCCTACGAGCAGTACTTC

d_call: TRBD1
j_call: TRBJ2-2
clone_size: .
v_call: TRBV19
cdr3_aa: CASSPQTGTAGELFF
cdr3_nt: TGTGCCAGTAGTCCTCAGACAGGGACGGCCGGGGAGCTGTTTTTT

d_call: TRBD1
j_call: TRBJ2-2
clone_size: .
v_call: TRBV7-3
cdr3_aa: CASSPQGLNTGELFF
cdr3_nt: TGTGCCAGCAGCCCACAGGGGCTGAACACCGGGGAGCTGTTTTTT

d_call: .
j_call: TRBJ1-5
clone_size: .
v_call: TRBV28
cdr3_aa: CASSFYYRETSNQPQHF
cdr3_nt: TGTGCCAGCAGTTTCTACTACAGGGAAACGAGCAATCAGCCCCAGCATTTT

d_call: .
j_call: TRBJ2-5
clone_size: .
v_call: TRBV5-1
cdr3_aa: CASSLEPWMGETQYF
cdr3_nt: TGCGCCAGCAGCCTGGAGCCCTGGATGGGGGAGACCCAGTACTTC

d_call: .
j_call: TRBJ2-3
clone_size: .
v_call: TRBV3-1/TRBV3-2
cdr3_aa: CASSPTTAALTQYF
cdr3_nt: TGTGCCAGCAGCCCCACGACGGCCGCCTTAACGCAGTATTTT

d_call: .
j_call: TRBJ1-2
clone_size: .
v_call: TRBV6-2/TRBV6-3
cdr3_aa: CASSYELNYGYTF
cdr3_nt: TGTGCCAGCAGTTACGAATTGAACTATGGCTACACCTTC

d_call: TRBD1
j_call: TRBJ1-4
clone_size: .
v_call: TRBV3-1/TRBV3-2
cdr3_aa: CASSRWGQGGEKLFF
cdr3_nt: TGTGCCAGCAGCCGATGGGGACAGGGCGGTGAAAAACTGTTTTTT

d_call: TRBD1
j_call: TRBJ2-3
clone_size: .
v_call: TRBV11-2
cdr3_aa: CASSAEDRGWTDTQYF
cdr3_nt: TGTGCCAGCAGCGCTGAGGACAGGGGATGGACAGATACGCAGTATTTT

d_call: .
j_call: TRBJ2-3
clone_size: .
v_call: TRBV19
cdr3_aa: CASSGELADTQYF
cdr3_nt: TGTGCCAGTAGTGGGGAGCTCGCAGATACGCAGTATTTT

d_call: TRBD2
j_call: TRBJ2-1
clone_size: .
v_call: TRBV13
cdr3_aa: CASSDGLAGGRHNEQFF
cdr3_nt: TGTGCCAGCAGCGACGGACTAGCGGGAGGGCGCCACAATGAGCAGTTCTTC

d_call: .
j_call: TRBJ1-2
clone_size: .
v_call: TRBV6-5
cdr3_aa: CASSSAPGGYTF
cdr3_nt: TGTGCCAGCAGTTCCGCTCCCGGCGGCTACACCTTC

d_call: .
j_call: TRBJ1-2
clone_size: .
v_call: TRBV5-8
cdr3_aa: CASSLGPIGNTF
cdr3_nt: TGTGCCAGCAGCTTGGGTCCGATTGGAAACACCTTC

d_call: .
j_call: TRBJ2-2
clone_size: .
v_call: TRBV2
cdr3_aa: CASTTNTGELFF
cdr3_nt: TGTGCCAGCACCACGAACACCGGGGAGCTGTTTTTT

d_call: .
j_call: TRBJ1-2
clone_size: .
v_call: TRBV7-9
cdr3_aa: CASSFKHQGNYGYTF
cdr3_nt: TGTGCCAGCAGCTTTAAACACCAGGGGAACTATGGCTACACCTTC

d_call: .
j_call: TRBJ2-1
clone_size: .
v_call: TRBV7-9
cdr3_aa: CASSPRPGRSSYNEQFF
cdr3_nt: TGTGCCAGCAGCCCAAGGCCGGGGCGGAGCTCCTACAATGAGCAGTTCTTC

d_call: .
j_call: TRBJ2-1
clone_size: .
v_call: TRBV7-9
cdr3_aa: CASSLNVFQRPSDEQFF
cdr3_nt: TGTGCCAGCAGCTTAAACGTCTTCCAGCGGCCTTCAGATGAGCAGTTCTTC

d_call: TRBD1
j_call: TRBJ2-1
clone_size: .
v_call: TRBV4-2
cdr3_aa: CASSQSTRGRPWEQFF
cdr3_nt: TGTGCCAGCAGCCAAAGCACCAGGGGGCGCCCATGGGAGCAGTTCTTC

d_call: .
j_call: TRBJ1-2
clone_size: .
v_call: TRBV6-6
cdr3_aa: CASSYTGGNGYTF
cdr3_nt: TGTGCCAGCAGTTATACAGGCGGTAATGGCTACACCTTC

d_call: .
j_call: TRBJ2-5
clone_size: .
v_call: TRBV15
cdr3_aa: CATSPRDIPGAQYF
cdr3_nt: TGTGCCACCAGCCCCAGGGACATTCCCGGGGCCCAGTACTTC

d_call: .
j_call: TRBJ1-1
clone_size: .
v_call: TRBV7-2
cdr3_aa: CASSFEGWGTEAFF
cdr3_nt: TGTGCCAGCAGCTTTGAGGGGTGGGGCACTGAAGCTTTCTTT

d_call: .
j_call: TRBJ1-2
clone_size: few
v_call: TRBV27
cdr3_aa: CATKLSGGYTF
cdr3_nt: TGTGCCACCAAGCTATCGGGTGGCTACACCTTC

d_call: TRBD1
j_call: TRBJ2-7
clone_size: many
v_call: TRBV7-2
cdr3_aa: CASSVGTGGGYEQYF
cdr3_nt: TGTGCCAGCAGCGTTGGGACAGGGGGCGGGTACGAGCAGTACTTC

d_call: .
j_call: TRBJ2-7
clone_size: .
v_call: TRBV4-3
cdr3_aa: CASSQGGGEQYF
cdr3_nt: TGCGCCAGCAGCCAGGGAGGCGGCGAGCAGTACTTC